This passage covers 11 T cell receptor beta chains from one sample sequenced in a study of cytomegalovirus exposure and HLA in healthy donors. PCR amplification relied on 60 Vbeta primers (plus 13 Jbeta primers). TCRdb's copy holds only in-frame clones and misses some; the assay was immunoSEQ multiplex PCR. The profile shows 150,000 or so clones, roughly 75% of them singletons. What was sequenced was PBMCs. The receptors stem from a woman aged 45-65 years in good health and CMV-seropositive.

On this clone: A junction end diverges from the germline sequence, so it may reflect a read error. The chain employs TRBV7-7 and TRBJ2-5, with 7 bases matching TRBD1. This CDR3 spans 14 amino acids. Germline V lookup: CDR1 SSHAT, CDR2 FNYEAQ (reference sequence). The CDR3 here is CASSSNRGSETQYF. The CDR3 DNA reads TGTGCTAGCAGCTCCAACAGGGGTAGCGAGACCCAGTACTTC.

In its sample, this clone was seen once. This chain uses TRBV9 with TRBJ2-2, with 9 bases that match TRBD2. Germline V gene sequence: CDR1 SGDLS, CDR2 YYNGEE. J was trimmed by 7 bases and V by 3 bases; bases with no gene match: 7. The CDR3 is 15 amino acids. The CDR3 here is CASSAAGGRGGELFF. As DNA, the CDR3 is TGTGCCAGCAGCGCAGCGGGAGGTAGAGGCGGGGAGCTGTTTTTT.

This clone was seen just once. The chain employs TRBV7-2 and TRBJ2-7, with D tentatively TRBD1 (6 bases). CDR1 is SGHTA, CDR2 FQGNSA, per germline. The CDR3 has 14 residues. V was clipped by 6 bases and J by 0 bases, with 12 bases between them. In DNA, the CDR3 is TGTGCCAGCAGTAGACAGGTTGTCTCCTACGAGCAGTACTTC. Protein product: CASSRQVVSYEQYF.

CDR3 sequence (DNA): TGTGCCAGCAGTTCTAAGGACAGGGATGGCTATGGCTACACCTTC. Translated: CASSSKDRDGYGYTF. The chain is built from TRBV5-4 and TRBJ1-2; 8 positions agree with TRBD1. The germline V gene has CDR1 SGHNT and CDR2 YYREEE (reference sequence). V was clipped by 5 bases and J by 4 bases; unmatched bases: 10. The CDR3 length is 15 residues.

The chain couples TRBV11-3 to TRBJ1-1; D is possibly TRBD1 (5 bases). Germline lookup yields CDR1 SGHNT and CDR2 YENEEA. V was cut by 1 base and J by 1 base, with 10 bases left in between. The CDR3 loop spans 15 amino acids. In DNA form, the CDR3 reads TGTGCCAGCAGCTTAGGGGAGGGGACGAACACTGAAGCTTTCTTT. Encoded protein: CASSLGEGTNTEAFF. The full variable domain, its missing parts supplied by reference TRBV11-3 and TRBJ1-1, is EAGVVQSPRYKIIEKKQPVAFWCNPISGHNTLYWYLQNLGQGPELLIRYENEEAVDDSQLPKDRFSAERLKGVDSTLKIQPAELGDSAVYLCASSLGEGTNTEAFFGQGTRLTVV.

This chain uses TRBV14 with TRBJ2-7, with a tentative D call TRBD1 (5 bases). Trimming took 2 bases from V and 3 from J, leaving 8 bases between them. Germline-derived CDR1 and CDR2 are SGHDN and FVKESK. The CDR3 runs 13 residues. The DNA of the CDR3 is TGTGCCAGCAGCCAATCAGGGCTCTACGAGCAGTACTTC. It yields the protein CASSQSGLYEQYF.

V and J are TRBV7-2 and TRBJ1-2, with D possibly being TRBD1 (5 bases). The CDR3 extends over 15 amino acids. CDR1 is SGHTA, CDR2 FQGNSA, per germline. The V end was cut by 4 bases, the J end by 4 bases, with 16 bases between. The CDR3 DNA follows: TGTGCCAGCAGCTGGGGGAGGGGTTCCAGCTATGGCTACACCTTC. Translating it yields CASSWGRGSSYGYTF.

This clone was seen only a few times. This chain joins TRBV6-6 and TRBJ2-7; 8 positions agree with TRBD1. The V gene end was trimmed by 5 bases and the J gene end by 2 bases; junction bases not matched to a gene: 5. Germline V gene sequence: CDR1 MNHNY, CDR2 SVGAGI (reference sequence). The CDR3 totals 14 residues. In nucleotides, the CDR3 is TGTGCCAGCAGTCAGACAGGGGTCACCTACGAGCAGTACTTC. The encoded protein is CASSQTGVTYEQYF.

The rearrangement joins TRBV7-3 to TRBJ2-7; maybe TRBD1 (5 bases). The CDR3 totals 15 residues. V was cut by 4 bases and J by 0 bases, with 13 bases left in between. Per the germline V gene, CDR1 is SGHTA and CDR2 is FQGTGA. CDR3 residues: CASSSGQGSSYEQYF. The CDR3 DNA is TGTGCCAGCAGCTCAGGGCAGGGAAGCTCCTACGAGCAGTACTTC.

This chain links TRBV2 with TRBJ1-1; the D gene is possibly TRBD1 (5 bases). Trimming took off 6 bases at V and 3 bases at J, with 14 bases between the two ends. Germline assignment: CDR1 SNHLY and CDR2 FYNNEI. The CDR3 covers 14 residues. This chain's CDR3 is CASRGDGGYTEAFF. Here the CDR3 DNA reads TGTGCCAGCAGGGGGGACGGGGGTTACACTGAAGCTTTCTTT.

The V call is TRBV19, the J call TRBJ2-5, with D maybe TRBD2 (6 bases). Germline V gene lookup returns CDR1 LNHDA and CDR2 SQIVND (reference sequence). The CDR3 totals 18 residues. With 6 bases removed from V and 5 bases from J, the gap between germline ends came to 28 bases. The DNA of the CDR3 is TGTGCCAGTAGCTTCGCGGGACGGGAGTATAAAGGTTCCGAGACCCAGTACTTC. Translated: CASSFAGREYKGSETQYF.